This passage covers 19 T cell receptor beta chains from one sample sequenced in a study of metastatic and nonmetastatic thyroid tumors. Until they underwent thyroid surgery, no patient had received any treatment. TCRdb ran MiXCR on the PCR reads. The top ten clones hold approximately 14% of a sample with about 27,000 clones, about 15% of them seen once. Sequencing was performed on blood. These receptors were taken from a male donor with papillary thyroid cancer or a benign thyroid nodule (not recorded which). Some clones in this sample may be carry-over from other donors' samples.

This clone has at least ten counts. The chain recombines TRBV11-2 with TRBJ2-5, with a possible D match to TRBD1 (6 bases). CDR1 and CDR2 from the germline V gene are SGHAT and FQNNGV. The V end lost 5 bases, the J end lost 4 bases, and 17 bases lay between the germline ends. The CDR3 sequence is 15 residues long. CDR3: CASSPGTSKRETQYF. The CDR3 DNA is TGTGCCAGCAGCCCAGGGACATCCAAACGAGAGACCCAGTACTTC.

The DNA for the CDR3 is TGCAGTTCCGGGGGGGGTCGGTATCAGCCCCAGCATTTT. This sequence encodes CSSGGGRYQPQHF. This chain connects TRBV20-1 to TRBJ1-5; the D gene is possibly TRBD1 (5 bases). Trimming shortened V by 8 bases and J by 5 bases, and 16 bases separated the two germline ends. This CDR3 is 13 amino acids long. Germline assignment: CDR1 DFQATT and CDR2 SNEGSKA (reference sequence).

This clone occurred a few times. The gene calls are TRBV6-5 and TRBJ2-7, with 7 bases lining up with TRBD1. Germline V gene sequence: CDR1 MNHEY, CDR2 SVGAGI. The V gene end was trimmed by 3 bases and the J gene end by 2 bases; junction bases not matched to a gene: 1. The CDR3 totals 13 residues. CDR3 residues: CASSYDRAYEQYF. In DNA, the CDR3 is TGTGCCAGCAGTTATGACAGGGCCTACGAGCAGTACTTC.

This clone was seen a few times. Just one base apart from a much larger clone, this may be a read error. The gene calls are TRBV29-1 and TRBJ2-3, with 8 bases identical to TRBD2. V lost 5 bases and J lost 3; bases outside the gene matches: 4. There are 13 residues in the CDR3. The germline V gene has CDR1 SQVTM and CDR2 ANQGSEA. DNA for the CDR3: TGCAGCGTTCGGACTAGCTGGACAGATACGCAGTATTTT. It translates to CSVRTSWTDTQYF.

The chain is built from TRBV12-3 or TRBV12-4 and TRBJ2-1; weak D call: TRBD2 (6 bases). The CDR3 extends over 13 amino acids. V lost 6 bases to trimming and J lost 6 bases, with 12 bases between them. The CDR3 protein is CASRAGWSNEQFF. DNA for the CDR3: TGTGCCAGCAGAGCGGGTTGGAGCAATGAGCAGTTCTTC.

The chain joins TRBV10-1 to TRBJ1-6, with a tentative D call TRBD1 (5 bases). Germline V CDR1 and CDR2: WNHNN, SYGVQD (reference sequence). V lost 3 bases and J lost 6, with 15 bases in between. The CDR3 extends over 16 amino acids. The CDR3: CASSDTAGGGNSPLHF. The CDR3 nucleotides read TGCGCCAGCAGTGATACGGCTGGGGGAGGTAATTCACCCCTCCACTTT.

This clone was found many times. CDR3 sequence: CASSRTGYQETQYF. The CDR3 bases are TGTGCCAGCAGCAGGACGGGGTATCAAGAGACCCAGTACTTC. The chain employs TRBV3-1 and TRBJ2-5; weak D call: TRBD2 (5 bases). V was cut by 5 bases and J by 2 bases, with 12 bases left in between. Germline lookup yields CDR1 LGHDT and CDR2 YNNKEL (reference sequence). This CDR3 region has 14 residues.

This clone occurred a few times. J is TRBJ1-5 and V is TRBV28; 8 bases fit TRBD1. This CDR3 spans 16 amino acids. With 4 bases clipped from V and 7 bases from J, the junction kept 12 bases outside the gene matches. Germline lookup yields CDR1 MDHEN and CDR2 SYDVKM. CDR3 loop: CASSWQGAGFVQPQHF. The CDR3 bases are TGTGCCAGCAGTTGGCAGGGGGCGGGTTTTGTGCAGCCCCAGCATTTT.

This clone was recorded many times. This rearrangement joins TRBV6-1 to TRBJ1-2, with D perhaps TRBD1 (5 bases). Trimming shortened V by 1 base and J by 2 bases, and 8 bases separated the two germline ends. The CDR3 extends over 14 amino acids. The germline V gene has CDR1 MNHNS and CDR2 SASEGT. Here the CDR3 reads CASSEDRRNYGYTF. The CDR3, as DNA: TGTGCCAGCAGTGAAGACAGGCGAAACTATGGCTACACCTTC.

This clone was detected ten times or more. Other DNA sequences in the sample encode the same CDR3. The chain has TRBV10-3 and TRBJ2-6, with no clear D. The CDR3 contains 17 residues. The germline CDR1 and CDR2 sequences are ENHRY and SYGVKD. V was pared by 3 bases and J by 1 base, with 13 bases between. The CDR3, as DNA: TGTGCCATCAGTGAAGGATCAGTCACTTCTGGGGCCAACGTCCTGACTTTC. It codes for CAISEGSVTSGANVLTF.

The rearrangement links TRBV6-1 to TRBJ2-7; TRBD1 might be the D (5 bases). CDR3 length: 15 amino acids. V lost 2 bases and J 2 bases, leaving 13 bases between the germline ends. Per the germline V gene, CDR1 is MNHNS and CDR2 is SASEGT. The CDR3 DNA reads TGTGCCAGCAGTGAATGGTCAGGGTCCCCCTACGAGCAGTACTTC. Translation gives CASSEWSGSPYEQYF.

By frequency in the sample, this clone is medium-sized (0.01 to 0.1%). This chain uses TRBV6-5 with TRBJ2-7, with D maybe TRBD1 (6 bases). CDR3 length: 16 amino acids. Looked up from germline, CDR1 is MNHEY and CDR2 is SVGAGI. V shed 2 bases and J shed 0 bases, with 14 bases lying between them. Here the CDR3 DNA reads TGTGCCAGCAGTTACGGACAACAGGGAAGCTCCTACGAGCAGTACTTC. Protein product: CASSYGQQGSSYEQYF.

A remark on this clone: Other DNA variants within this sample encode the same CDR3. This chain joins TRBV6-5 and TRBJ1-6; D uncertain. V was pared by 2 bases and J by 12 bases, with 8 bases between. The CDR3 totals 12 residues. CDR1 and CDR2 (germline): MNHEY, SVGAGI. As DNA, the CDR3 is TGTGCCAGCAGTTACCCTGGAGGACCCCTCCACTTT. It encodes CASSYPGGPLHF.

This clone was seen many times. The chain uses TRBV6-1 and TRBJ1-1; D is unresolved. Germline CDR1 reads MNHNS; CDR2 reads SASEGT. Trimming stripped 6 bases from V and 4 bases from J, with 12 bases between. The CDR3 contains 13 residues. Here the CDR3 reads CASRPPGPTEAFF. The CDR3, as DNA: TGTGCCAGCAGACCTCCTGGGCCCACTGAAGCTTTCTTT.

This clone was found many times. A read error may explain this, as a much larger clone is one base away. The sample holds other DNA sequences that translate to the same CDR3. This rearrangement joins TRBV27 to TRBJ2-7; perhaps TRBD1 as D (5 bases). V lost 8 bases, J lost 3 bases, and 11 bases lay in between. The germline gives CDR1 MNHEY, CDR2 SMNVEV (reference sequence). This CDR3 contains 12 residues. The CDR3 region has the DNA TGTGCCAGCGGGGCGGTAATCTACGAGCAGTACTTC. Its protein product is CASGAVIYEQYF.

This clone was recorded many times. V is TRBV9 and J is TRBJ2-3; D not resolved. Trimming pared 4 bases from V and 3 bases from J, leaving 18 bases between. Germline assignment: CDR1 SGDLS and CDR2 YYNGEE. This CDR3 region has 16 residues. The chain's CDR3 is CASSKDGVWSTDTQYF. The CDR3 DNA reads as TGTGCCAGCAGCAAAGATGGAGTGTGGAGTACAGATACGCAGTATTTT.

In this sample, this clone turned up many times. The sample carries other DNA sequences with the same CDR3. The chain combines TRBV12-3 or TRBV12-4 with TRBJ1-5; TRBD1 aligns across 9 bases. Losses at the gene ends were 5 bases for V and 4 bases for J; bases not matched to a gene: 3. This CDR3 contains 14 residues. The CDR3 coding sequence is TGTGCCAGCAGTCTACAGGGGGCAAATCAGCCCCAGCATTTT. Protein product: CASSLQGANQPQHF.

The chain joins TRBV12-3 or TRBV12-4 to TRBJ1-6; D gene ambiguous. The V gene lost 6 bases and the J gene lost 9 bases, with 15 bases spanning the gap. This CDR3 is 14 amino acids long. CDR3: CASSLGGSGSPLHF. The CDR3 coding sequence is TGTGCCAGCAGCTTGGGAGGGTCTGGTTCACCCCTCCACTTT.

Regarding this clone: A read error may account for a junction end that differs from germline. The chain is built from TRBV19 and TRBJ2-7; D might be TRBD1 (5 bases). Germline V lookup: CDR1 LNHDA, CDR2 SQIVND (reference sequence). The CDR3 runs 16 residues. The CDR3 spells CASRPASETDSYEQYF. The CDR3, as DNA: TGTGCCAGCCGACCCGCCTCCGAGACAGACTCCTACGAACAGTACTTC. Full variable domain (missing parts from reference TRBV19 and TRBJ2-7): DGGITQSPKYLFRKEGQNVTLSCEQNLNHDAMYWYRQDPGQGLRLIYYSQIVNDFQKGDIAEGYSVSREKKESFPLTVTSAQKNPTAFYLCASRPASETDSYEQYFGPGTRLTVT.